A selection of T cell receptor beta chains follows, all from one sample in a study of T-cell memory formation after mild COVID-19. TCRdb redid the calling of the 5' RACE reads with MiXCR, one entry per CDR3 protein. The sample lists about 180,000 distinct CDR3 sequences; 16% were seen once. Sequenced material: PBMCs or a T cell subset sorted from them (not recorded which). Every receptor here comes from an adult woman who had mild COVID-19 (a few samples of this study predate the infection). Cell type and time point are not known. Both conserved end residues are part of each CDR3. A D gene is named only where the DNA matches it firmly. The size field is filled for only some rows; it gives once, few, many or a size class.

j_call,v_call,clone_size,d_call,cdr3_aa,cdr3_nt
TRBJ1-2,TRBV19,NA,TRBD1,CASRDRQGDGYTF,TGTGCCAGTAGGGACCGACAGGGCGATGGCTACACCTTC
TRBJ1-3,TRBV20-1,NA,NA,CSVPGVTGNTIYF,TGCAGTGTGCCGGGGGTCACTGGAAACACCATATATTTT
TRBJ2-7,TRBV3-1,NA,NA,CASSQDDGVHEQYF,TGTGCCAGCAGCCAAGATGACGGGGTCCACGAGCAGTACTTC
TRBJ2-1,TRBV24-1,NA,TRBD1,CATSDSGTGDYNEQFF,TGTGCCACCAGTGACTCCGGGACAGGGGACTACAATGAGCAGTTCTTC
TRBJ2-7,TRBV24-1,NA,NA,CATSGGSGYEQYF,TGTGCCACGTCGGGCGGGTCCGGCTACGAGCAGTACTTC
TRBJ2-7,TRBV24-1,NA,TRBD2,CATSDPGRSSSYEQYF,TGTGCCACCAGTGACCCCGGGAGGAGCAGCTCCTACGAGCAGTACTTC
TRBJ2-7,TRBV20-1,few,NA,CSARDRTEQYF,TGCAGTGCTAGAGATAGGACCGAGCAGTACTTC
TRBJ2-1,TRBV24-1,few,TRBD2,CATSLAGGIYNEQFF,TGTGCCACCAGCTTAGCGGGAGGGATCTACAATGAGCAGTTCTTC
TRBJ1-6,TRBV30,few,NA,CAWMVGGSPLHF,TGTGCCTGGATGGTAGGTGGTTCACCCCTCCACTTT
TRBJ2-3,TRBV6-6,once,TRBD1,CASSPSGQLSTDTQYF,TGTGCCAGCAGTCCCTCGGGACAGCTAAGCACAGATACGCAGTATTTT
TRBJ1-3,TRBV12-3/TRBV12-4,few,NA,CASRGTDGNTIYF,TGTGCCAGCAGGGGAACAGACGGAAACACCATATATTTT
TRBJ2-5,TRBV7-3,NA,NA,CASSYSGSLPGETQYF,TGTGCCAGCAGCTACTCGGGGAGTCTCCCAGGGGAGACCCAGTACTTC
TRBJ2-1,TRBV7-6,NA,TRBD1,CASSSDRGQVNEQFF,TGTGCCAGCAGCTCGGACAGGGGGCAAGTCAATGAGCAGTTCTTC
TRBJ2-3,TRBV5-6,few,NA,CASSFKSTDTQYF,TGTGCCAGCAGCTTTAAAAGCACAGATACGCAGTATTTT
TRBJ2-2,TRBV5-6,NA,NA,CASSLVVSGPYTGELFF,TGTGCCAGCAGCTTGGTGGTCTCGGGGCCCTACACCGGGGAGCTGTTTTTT
TRBJ1-1,TRBV5-1,few,NA,CASSLVSGVMNTEAFF,TGCGCCAGCAGCTTGGTGAGCGGGGTCATGAACACTGAAGCTTTCTTT
TRBJ2-3,TRBV7-2,NA,TRBD2,CASSSTPGLADTQYF,TGTGCCAGCAGCTCTACCCCGGGACTAGCAGATACGCAGTATTTT
TRBJ2-3,TRBV11-3,NA,TRBD2,CASSLTSGGITDTQYF,TGTGCCAGCAGCCTGACTAGCGGGGGAATCACAGATACGCAGTATTTT
TRBJ2-3,TRBV6-2/TRBV6-3,NA,TRBD2,CASTSGRAVDTQYF,TGTGCCAGCACTAGCGGGAGGGCCGTAGATACGCAGTATTTT
TRBJ2-2,TRBV25-1,few,NA,CASSDYITGELFF,TGTGCCAGCAGTGATTATATCACCGGGGAGCTGTTTTTT
TRBJ1-4,TRBV7-9,NA,NA,CASSTGQPGEEKLFF,TGTGCCAGCAGCACCGGACAGCCTGGGGAGGAAAAACTGTTTTTT
TRBJ2-2,TRBV24-1,few,NA,CATSDYLGPSNTGELFF,TGTGCCACCAGTGATTATTTGGGACCTTCCAACACCGGGGAGCTGTTTTTT
TRBJ2-1,TRBV7-9,NA,TRBD2,CASSLVEASGSEQFF,TGTGCCAGCAGCTTAGTAGAGGCTAGCGGGAGTGAGCAGTTCTTC
TRBJ1-3,TRBV6-6,NA,TRBD1,CASSYSDRGGNTIYF,TGTGCCAGCAGTTACTCGGACAGGGGAGGAAACACCATATATTTT
TRBJ2-3,TRBV20-1,NA,NA,CSAIDQRTDTQYF,TGCAGTGCTATCGACCAGAGGACAGATACGCAGTATTTT
TRBJ1-2,TRBV12-3/TRBV12-4,many,NA,CASRQGGGGYTF,TGTGCCAGCAGGCAGGGAGGGGGTGGCTACACCTTC
TRBJ2-3,TRBV6-2/TRBV6-3,few,TRBD2,CASSSLAVITDTQYF,TGTGCCAGCAGTTCCCTAGCGGTGATCACAGATACGCAGTATTTT
TRBJ2-7,TRBV29-1,few,NA,CSVHKQWGEQYF,TGCAGCGTTCACAAGCAATGGGGCGAGCAGTACTTC
TRBJ2-1,TRBV4-1,NA,NA,CASIQNQGPSYNEQFF,TGCGCCAGCATCCAGAATCAGGGGCCCTCCTACAATGAGCAGTTCTTC
TRBJ2-7,TRBV6-4,NA,NA,CASSPVRNIAYEQYF,TGTGCCAGCAGCCCCGTCAGAAACATAGCCTACGAGCAGTACTTC
TRBJ1-2,TRBV29-1,NA,NA,CSVERASYGYTF,TGCAGCGTTGAACGGGCCTCCTATGGCTACACCTTC
TRBJ1-5,TRBV12-3/TRBV12-4,NA,NA,CASSSGQSRQPQHF,TGTGCCAGCAGTTCCGGACAGAGTAGGCAGCCCCAGCATTTT
TRBJ1-5,TRBV5-6,NA,TRBD1,CASSFHWGQANQPQHF,TGTGCCAGCAGCTTCCACTGGGGACAGGCTAATCAGCCCCAGCATTTT
TRBJ2-7,TRBV24-1,few,NA,CATSDRQGLPSEQYF,TGTGCCACCAGTGACCGACAGGGACTCCCTTCCGAGCAGTACTTC
TRBJ2-7,TRBV3-1,NA,NA,CASSQDKLATYEQYF,TGTGCCAGCAGCCAAGATAAACTAGCTACTTACGAGCAGTACTTC
TRBJ2-3,TRBV7-3,few,TRBD1,CASSSMDRATDTQYF,TGTGCCAGCAGCTCGATGGACAGGGCGACAGATACGCAGTATTTT
TRBJ2-7,TRBV14,few,TRBD1,CASSLRQGSSYEQYF,TGTGCCAGCAGCCTGAGACAGGGATCTTCCTACGAGCAGTACTTC
TRBJ2-1,TRBV12-3/TRBV12-4,few,TRBD2,CASSPRASGMNEQFF,TGTGCCAGCAGTCCGAGGGCTAGCGGGATGAATGAGCAGTTCTTC
TRBJ2-3,TRBV29-1,few,NA,CSGAPGTASTDTQYF,TGCAGCGGGGCGCCCGGGACGGCTAGCACAGATACGCAGTATTTT
TRBJ2-7,TRBV7-2,NA,TRBD1,CASSSTPGQGTYEQYF,TGTGCCAGCAGTTCGACCCCGGGACAGGGAACCTACGAGCAGTACTTC
TRBJ2-3,TRBV4-3,few,NA,CASSQDGRRLSPSTDTQYF,TGCGCCAGCAGCCAAGATGGACGCCGGTTATCCCCTAGCACAGATACGCAGTATTTT
TRBJ2-7,TRBV10-3,few,NA,CAISGRSNSYEQYF,TGTGCCATCAGCGGACGTAGCAACTCCTACGAGCAGTACTTC
TRBJ1-3,TRBV5-1,few,TRBD1,CASSAQGAKGNTIYF,TGCGCCAGCAGCGCACAGGGGGCGAAAGGAAACACCATATATTTT
TRBJ2-1,TRBV7-2,NA,NA,CASSSRQTNYNEQFF,TGTGCCAGCAGCTCCCGACAGACTAATTACAATGAGCAGTTCTTC
TRBJ1-5,TRBV6-1,once,NA,CASSEVGDALPQHF,TGTGCCAGCAGTGAAGTAGGGGATGCGTTGCCCCAGCATTTT
TRBJ2-7,TRBV5-1,few,NA,CASRSAPGHAYEQYF,TGCGCCAGCAGATCCGCTCCAGGGCATGCCTACGAGCAGTACTTC
TRBJ2-7,TRBV12-3/TRBV12-4,few,TRBD2,CASRLAGGGYEQYF,TGTGCCAGCAGGCTAGCGGGAGGGGGCTACGAGCAGTACTTC
TRBJ1-3,TRBV20-1,few,NA,CSARQVSGNTIYF,TGCAGTGCTAGACAGGTCTCTGGAAACACCATATATTTT
TRBJ2-3,TRBV27,few,NA,CASSTQGLVSTDTQYF,TGTGCCAGCAGTACCCAGGGACTTGTGAGCACAGATACGCAGTATTTT
TRBJ1-1,TRBV7-2,few,TRBD1,CASSPGTGLGSEAFF,TGTGCCAGCAGCCCTGGGACAGGGTTGGGATCTGAAGCTTTCTTT
TRBJ1-2,TRBV4-2,many,NA,CASSQEQPAGYTF,TGTGCCAGCAGCCAAGAACAACCGGCTGGCTACACCTTC
TRBJ1-2,TRBV7-2,many,TRBD1,CAISGTGANYGYTF,TGTGCCATATCGGGGACAGGAGCTAACTATGGCTACACCTTC
TRBJ1-6,TRBV20-1,few,NA,CSARLGQALLSPLHF,TGCAGTGCTAGGTTAGGACAAGCTTTACTCTCACCCCTCCACTTT
TRBJ1-5,TRBV12-3/TRBV12-4,NA,NA,CASNGDFQPQHF,TGTGCCAGCAACGGGGATTTTCAGCCCCAGCATTTT
TRBJ2-5,TRBV5-1,few,NA,CASSLIVQETQYF,TGCGCCAGCAGCTTAATAGTCCAAGAGACCCAGTACTTC
TRBJ1-1,TRBV13,NA,NA,CASSFSPSRFSPGEPEAFF,TGTGCCAGCAGCTTTTCCCCCTCTAGATTCTCTCCGGGGGAACCTGAAGCTTTCTTT